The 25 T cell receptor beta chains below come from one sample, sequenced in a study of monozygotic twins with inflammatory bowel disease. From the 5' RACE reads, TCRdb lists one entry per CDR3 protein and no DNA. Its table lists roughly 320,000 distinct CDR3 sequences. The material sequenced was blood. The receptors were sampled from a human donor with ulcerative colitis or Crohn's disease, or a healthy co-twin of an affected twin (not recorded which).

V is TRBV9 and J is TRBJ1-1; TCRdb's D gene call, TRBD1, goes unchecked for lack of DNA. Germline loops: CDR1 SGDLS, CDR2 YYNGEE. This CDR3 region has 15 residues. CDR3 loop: CASSVMGGLDTEAFF.

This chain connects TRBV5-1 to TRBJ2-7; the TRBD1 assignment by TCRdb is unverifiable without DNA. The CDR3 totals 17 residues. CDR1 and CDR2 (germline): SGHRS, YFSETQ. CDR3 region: CASSARTVEGFSYEQYF.

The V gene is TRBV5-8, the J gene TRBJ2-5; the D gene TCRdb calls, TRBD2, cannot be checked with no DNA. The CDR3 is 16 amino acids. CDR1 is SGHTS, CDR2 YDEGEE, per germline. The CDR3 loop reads CASSLGSGGQQETQYF.

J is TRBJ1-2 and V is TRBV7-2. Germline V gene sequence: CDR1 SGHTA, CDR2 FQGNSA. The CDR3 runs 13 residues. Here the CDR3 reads CASSRSEPHGYTF.

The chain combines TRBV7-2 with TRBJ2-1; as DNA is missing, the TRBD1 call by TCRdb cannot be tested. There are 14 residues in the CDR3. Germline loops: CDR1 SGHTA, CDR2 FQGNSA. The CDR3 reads CASSLLQGAREQFF. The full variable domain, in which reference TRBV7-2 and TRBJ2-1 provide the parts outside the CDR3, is GAGVSQSPSNKVTEKGKDVELRCDPISGHTALYWYRQSLGQGLEFLIYFQGNSAPDKSGLPSDRFSAERTGGSVSTLTIQRTQQEDSAVYLCASSLLQGAREQFFGPGTRLTVL.

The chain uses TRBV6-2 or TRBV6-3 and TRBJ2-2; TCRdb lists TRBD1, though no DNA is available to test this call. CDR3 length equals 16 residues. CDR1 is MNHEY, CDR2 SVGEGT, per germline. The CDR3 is CASSLPGPRNTGELFF.

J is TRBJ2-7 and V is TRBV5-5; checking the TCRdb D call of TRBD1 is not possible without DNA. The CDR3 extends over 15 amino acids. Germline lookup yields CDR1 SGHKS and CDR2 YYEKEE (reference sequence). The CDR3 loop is CASSPTLNRVSEQYF.

The CDR3 loop is CASSLWALAGVSGDTQYF. This sequence joins TRBV27 and TRBJ2-3; the TCRdb D gene call, TRBD2, has no DNA to confirm it. The CDR3 is 18 residues long. The V gene's germline CDR1 is MNHEY and CDR2 SMNVEV (reference sequence).

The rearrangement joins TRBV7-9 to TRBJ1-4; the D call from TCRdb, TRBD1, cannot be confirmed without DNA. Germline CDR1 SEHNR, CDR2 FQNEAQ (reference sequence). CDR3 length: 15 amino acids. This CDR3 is CASSSWTGGNEKLFF.

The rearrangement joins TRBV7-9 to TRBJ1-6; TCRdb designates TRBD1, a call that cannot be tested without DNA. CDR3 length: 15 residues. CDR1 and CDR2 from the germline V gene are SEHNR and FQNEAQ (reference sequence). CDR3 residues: CASSLVGGVSSPLHF.

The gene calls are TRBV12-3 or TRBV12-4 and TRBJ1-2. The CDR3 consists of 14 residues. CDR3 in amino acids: CASSTDADYYGYTF.

The CDR3 reads CSVQNPGQGAGYEQYF. The chain uses TRBV20-1 and TRBJ2-7; TCRdb's D gene call, TRBD1, goes unchecked for lack of DNA. The CDR3 is 16 residues long. Germline V gene lookup returns CDR1 DFQATT and CDR2 SNEGSKA (reference sequence).

The CDR3 spells CSASTYPLGYEQYF. This sequence joins TRBV20-1 and TRBJ2-7. The CDR3 has 14 amino acids. Germline CDR1 reads DFQATT; CDR2 reads SNEGSKA (reference sequence).

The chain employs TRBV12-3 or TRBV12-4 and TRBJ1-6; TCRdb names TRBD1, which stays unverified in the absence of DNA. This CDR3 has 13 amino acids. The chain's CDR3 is CASSTRTDSPLHF.

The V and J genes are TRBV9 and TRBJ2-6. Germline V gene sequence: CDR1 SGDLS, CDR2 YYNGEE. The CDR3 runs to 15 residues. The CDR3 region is CASSVGFSGANVLTF.

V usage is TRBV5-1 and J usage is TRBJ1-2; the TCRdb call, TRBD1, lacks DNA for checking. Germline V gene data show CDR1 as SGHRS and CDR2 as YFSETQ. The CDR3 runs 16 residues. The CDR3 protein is CASSLVSGATNYGYTF.

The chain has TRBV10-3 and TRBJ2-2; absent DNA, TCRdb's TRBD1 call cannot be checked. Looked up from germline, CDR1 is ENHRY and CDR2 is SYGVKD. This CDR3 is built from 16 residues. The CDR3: CAISGAPKANTGELFF.

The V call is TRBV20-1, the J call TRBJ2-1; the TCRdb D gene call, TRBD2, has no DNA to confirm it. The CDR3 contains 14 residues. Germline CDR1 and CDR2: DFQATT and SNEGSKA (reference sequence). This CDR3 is CSARVGGGSNEQFF.

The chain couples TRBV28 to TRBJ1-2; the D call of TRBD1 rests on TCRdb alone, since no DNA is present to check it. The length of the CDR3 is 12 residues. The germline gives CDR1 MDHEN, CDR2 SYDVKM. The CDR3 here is CASSSGADGYTF.

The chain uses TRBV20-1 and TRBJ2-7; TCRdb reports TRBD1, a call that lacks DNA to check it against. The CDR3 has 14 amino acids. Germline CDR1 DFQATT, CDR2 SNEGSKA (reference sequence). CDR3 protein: CSASEVQGAYEQYF.

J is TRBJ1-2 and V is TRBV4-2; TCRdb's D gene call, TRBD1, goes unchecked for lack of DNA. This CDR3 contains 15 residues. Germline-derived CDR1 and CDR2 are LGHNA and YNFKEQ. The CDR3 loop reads CASSHGQGAYYGYTF.

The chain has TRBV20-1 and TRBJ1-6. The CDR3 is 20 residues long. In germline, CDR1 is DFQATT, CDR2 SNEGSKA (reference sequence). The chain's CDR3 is CSARRLGGNPGPRYNSPLHF.

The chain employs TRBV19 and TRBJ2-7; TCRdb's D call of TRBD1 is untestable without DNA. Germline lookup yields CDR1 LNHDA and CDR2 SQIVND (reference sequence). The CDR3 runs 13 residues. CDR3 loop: CASRGGAQSEQYF. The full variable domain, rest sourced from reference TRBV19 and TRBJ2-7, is DGGITQSPKYLFRKEGQNVTLSCEQNLNHDAMYWYRQDPGQGLRLIYYSQIVNDFQKGDIAEGYSVSREKKESFPLTVTSAQKNPTAFYLCASRGGAQSEQYFGPGTRLTVT.

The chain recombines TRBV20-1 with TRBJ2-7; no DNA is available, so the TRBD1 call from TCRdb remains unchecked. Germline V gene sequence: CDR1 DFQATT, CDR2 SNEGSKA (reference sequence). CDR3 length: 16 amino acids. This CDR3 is CSARSGRRGQSYEQYF.

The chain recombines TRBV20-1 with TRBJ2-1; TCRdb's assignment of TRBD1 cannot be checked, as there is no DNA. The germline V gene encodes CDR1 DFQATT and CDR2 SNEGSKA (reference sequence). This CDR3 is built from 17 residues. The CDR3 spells CSARDITSRGSYNEQFF.